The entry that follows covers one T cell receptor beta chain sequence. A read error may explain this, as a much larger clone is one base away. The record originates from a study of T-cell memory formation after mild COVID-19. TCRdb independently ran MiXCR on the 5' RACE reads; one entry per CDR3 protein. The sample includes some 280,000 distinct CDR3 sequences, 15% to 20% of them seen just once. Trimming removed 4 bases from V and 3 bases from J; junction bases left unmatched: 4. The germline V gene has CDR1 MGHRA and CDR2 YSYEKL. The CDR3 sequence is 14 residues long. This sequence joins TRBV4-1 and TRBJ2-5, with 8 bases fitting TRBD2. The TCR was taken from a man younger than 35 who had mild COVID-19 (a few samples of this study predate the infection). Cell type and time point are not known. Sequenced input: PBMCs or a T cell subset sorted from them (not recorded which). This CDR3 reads CASSPGSGEETQYF. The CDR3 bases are TGCGCCAGCAGCCCGGGTAGCGGGGAAGAGACCCAGTACTTC.